These 5 T cell receptor beta chains share one sample of origin, sequenced in a study of glioma-infiltrating T cells. Amplification of TCR alpha and beta CDR3 regions from RNA used iRepertoire nested multiplex PCR. TCRdb reprocessed the multiplex PCR reads via MiXCR and lists one record per CDR3 protein. Of roughly 200,000 distinct CDR3 sequences listed, around 40% were seen once; the top ten hold around 5.3%. Input material: glioma tissue, nonneoplastic brain tissue, or PBMCs (not recorded which). Receptors originate from a human donor with low-grade glioma or glioblastoma, undergoing nonglioma brain surgery, or in good health (not recorded which).

On this clonotype: A read error is possible here, since a much larger clone lies one base away. This sequence joins TRBV28 and TRBJ1-2; possibly TRBD1 for D (5 bases). Germline loops: CDR1 MDHEN, CDR2 SYDVKM. The CDR3 contains 16 residues. DNA for the CDR3: TGTGCCAGCAGCAACCCCGACAGCTGGGGGGGATATGGCTACAACTTC. Amino acid sequence: CASSNPDSWGGYGYNF.

With respect to this clonotype: Germline and junction disagree at one end, which may indicate a read error. The CDR3 DNA is TGTGCCAGCAAAGGGAGGTTAGGATCCTACAATGAGCAGTCCTTC. This encodes CASKGRLGSYNEQSF. This chain links TRBV2 with TRBJ2-1, with D possibly TRBD2 on 6 matching bases. The CDR3 consists of 15 residues. Germline V lookup: CDR1 SNHLY, CDR2 FYNNEI. Based on the CDR3 plus reference TRBV2 and TRBJ2-1, the full variable domain is EPEVTQTPSHQVTQMGQEVILRCVPISNHLYFYWYRQILGQKVEFLVSFYNNEISEKSEIFDDQFSVERPDGSNFTLKIRSTKLEDSAMYFCASKGRLGSYNEQSFGPGTRLTVL.

The rearrangement uses TRBV4-1 and TRBJ2-5, with a possible D match to TRBD1 (5 bases). Germline V gene sequence: CDR1 MGHRA, CDR2 YSYEKL. Between the trimmed V and J ends, which lost 1 base and 5 bases, there was a span of 8 bases. The CDR3 contains 13 residues. CDR3 amino acids: CASSQVQAETQYF. CDR3 nucleotides: TGCGCCAGCAGCCAAGTACAGGCGGAGACCCAGTACTTC.

This clonotype is a singleton in its sample. A much larger clone is a single base away; this may be a read error. V and J are TRBV18 and TRBJ1-2; TRBD1 agrees at 7 bases. CDR3 length: 15 amino acids. Germline lookup yields CDR1 KGHSH and CDR2 LQKENI. For the CDR3, the DNA is TGTGCCAGCTCAACCGGGACAGCCAATAACTATGGCTACGCCTTC. The encoded protein is CASSTGTANNYGYAF.

Only a few counts were recorded for this clonotype. The chain joins TRBV6-1 to TRBJ2-7, with TRBD1 matching over 9 bases. V trimming: 6 bases; J trimming: 6 bases; junction bases outside the gene matches: 18. Germline V lookup: CDR1 MNHNS, CDR2 SASEGT. The CDR3 has 17 residues. The CDR3 DNA sequence: TGTGCCAGCAGCCAAAAACCCCCCGGGACAGGGATAGGCGAGCAGTACTTC. Residues: CASSQKPPGTGIGEQYF.